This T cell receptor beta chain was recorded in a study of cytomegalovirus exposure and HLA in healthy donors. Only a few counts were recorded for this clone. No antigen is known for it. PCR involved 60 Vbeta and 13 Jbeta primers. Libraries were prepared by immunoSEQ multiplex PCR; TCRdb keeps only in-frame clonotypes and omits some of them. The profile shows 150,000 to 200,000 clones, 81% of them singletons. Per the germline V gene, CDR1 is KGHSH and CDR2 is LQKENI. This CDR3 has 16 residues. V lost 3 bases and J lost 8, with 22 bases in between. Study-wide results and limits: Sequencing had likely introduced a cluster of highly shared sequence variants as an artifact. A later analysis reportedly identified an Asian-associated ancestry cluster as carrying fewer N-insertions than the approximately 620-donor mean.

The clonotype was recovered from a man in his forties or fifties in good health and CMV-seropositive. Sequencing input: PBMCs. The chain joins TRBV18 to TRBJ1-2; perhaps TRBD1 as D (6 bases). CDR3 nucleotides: TGTGCCAGCTCACCCCTGGGAATTACAGGGCCGGACGGCTACACCTTC. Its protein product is CASSPLGITGPDGYTF.